Shown below are 14 T cell receptor beta chains from a single sample sequenced in a study of shared clonotypes between healthy human individuals. Assay used: immunoSEQ multiplex PCR; TCRdb lists only in-frame clones, some missing. The table lists 530,000 or so clones, nearly 80% of them singletons. The sequenced material came from PBMCs. These receptors were obtained from a woman aged 40 to 55 in good health. Some clones in this sample may be carry-over from other donors' samples.

This clone was found once. Additional DNA sequences in this sample encode the identical CDR3. The V and J genes are TRBV18 and TRBJ2-7; 9 bases fit TRBD2. Germline CDR1 is KGHSH and CDR2 is LQKENI. The CDR3 contains 14 residues. V was pared by 3 bases and J by 3 bases, with 3 bases of the junction left unmatched. CDR3 bases: TGTGCCAGCTCACCCGGACTAGCGAACTACGAGCAGTACTTC. This translates into CASSPGLANYEQYF.

The V call is TRBV29-1, the J call TRBJ2-7; 7 bases fit TRBD2. V lost 5 bases, J lost 0 bases, and 4 bases stayed unmatched. The CDR3 spans 13 residues. Germline V gives CDR1 SQVTM, CDR2 ANQGSEA. The CDR3 DNA sequence: TGCAGCGTTAGGGGCGGGGGCTCCTACGAGCAGTACTTC. Translating gives CSVRGGGSYEQYF.

The J gene is TRBJ2-7, the V gene TRBV11-2, with TRBD2 as a possible D gene (5 bases). V was pared by 5 bases and J by 1 base, with 12 bases between. CDR1 is SGHAT, CDR2 FQNNGV, per germline. The CDR3 has 14 amino acids. The CDR3 DNA is TGTGCCAGCAGCGCCGGACTGTTATCCTACGAGCAGTACTTC. It codes for CASSAGLLSYEQYF.

The J gene is TRBJ1-2, the V gene TRBV5-1; 9 bases are shared with TRBD1. The CDR3 consists of 15 residues. V was clipped by 0 bases and J by 4 bases; unmatched bases: 4. Germline assignment: CDR1 SGHRS and CDR2 YFSETQ. The CDR3 sequence is CASSLDRGQSYGYTF. CDR3 nucleotide sequence: TGCGCCAGCAGCTTGGACAGGGGGCAGTCCTATGGCTACACCTTC.

The rearrangement links TRBV19 to TRBJ2-1; tentatively, D is TRBD1 (5 bases). This CDR3 contains 13 residues. V was cut by 0 bases and J by 10 bases, with 10 bases left in between. Germline CDR1 and CDR2: LNHDA and SQIVND (reference sequence). The DNA of the CDR3 is TGTGCCAGTAGTATAGATACCAAGGGGGAGCAGTTCTTC. The encoded protein is CASSIDTKGEQFF.

V gene TRBV19 combines with J gene TRBJ1-5, with 9 bases that match TRBD1. The CDR3 length is 14 residues. V lost 6 bases, J lost 6 bases, and 6 bases stayed unmatched. Germline CDR1 and CDR2: LNHDA and SQIVND (reference sequence). The CDR3 protein is CASRTGTGIQPQHF. The CDR3 nucleotides are TGTGCCAGTAGGACCGGGACAGGGATTCAGCCCCAGCATTTT.

On this clone: The sample carries other DNA sequences with the same CDR3. The genes are TRBV7-9 and TRBJ2-1, with D maybe TRBD1 (6 bases). V was pared by 3 bases and J by 0 bases, with 6 bases between. The germline gives CDR1 SEHNR, CDR2 FQNEAQ (reference sequence). This CDR3 contains 14 residues. CDR3 sequence (DNA): TGTGCCAGCAGCTTGGGGGCCTCCTACAATGAGCAGTTCTTC. This sequence encodes CASSLGASYNEQFF. The whole variable domain, remainder taken from reference TRBV7-9 and TRBJ2-1, is DTGVSQNPRHKITKRGQNVTFRCDPISEHNRLYWYRQTLGQGPEFLTYFQNEAQLEKSRLLSDRFSAERPKGSFSTLEIQRTEQGDSAMYLCASSLGASYNEQFFGPGTRLTVL.

V gene TRBV11-1 combines with J gene TRBJ2-1; 7 bases are shared with TRBD2. Germline lookup yields CDR1 SGHAT and CDR2 FQDESV (reference sequence). Germline trimming cut 1 base from V and 3 bases from J; bases unmatched to any gene: 3. This CDR3 has 15 amino acids. The CDR3 loop reads CASSLGSGHYNEQFF. The DNA of the CDR3 is TGTGCCAGCAGCTTAGGTAGCGGGCACTACAATGAGCAGTTCTTC.

About this clone itself: The same CDR3 arises from other DNA sequences in this sample as well. The chain combines TRBV28 with TRBJ2-7; D ambiguous. Looked up from germline, CDR1 is MDHEN and CDR2 is SYDVKM. The CDR3 covers 15 residues. With 6 bases removed from V and 0 bases from J, the gap between germline ends came to 15 bases. CDR3 residues: CASSSLGLHSYEQYF. CDR3 nucleotide sequence: TGTGCCAGCAGCTCTCTTGGCCTCCACTCCTACGAGCAGTACTTC.

This clone appeared a few times. V and J are TRBV18 and TRBJ2-3; 7 positions agree with TRBD2. The germline V gene has CDR1 KGHSH and CDR2 LQKENI. V was clipped by 1 base and J by 4 bases; unmatched bases: 2. This CDR3 region has 14 residues. Written as DNA, the CDR3 is TGTGCCAGCTCACCACGGGCGGGAGCAGATACGCAGTATTTT. It specifies CASSPRAGADTQYF.

The chain carries TRBV19 and TRBJ1-1, with no clear D. There are 13 residues in the CDR3. V was cut by 7 bases and J by 0 bases, with 9 bases left in between. CDR1 and CDR2 from the germline V gene are LNHDA and SQIVND (reference sequence). The CDR3 here is CASTYGLNTEAFF. Written as DNA, the CDR3 is TGTGCCAGTACTTATGGGCTGAACACTGAAGCTTTCTTT.

This clone was counted ten times or more. The rearrangement links TRBV4-1 to TRBJ2-1, with D maybe TRBD2 (6 bases). CDR3 length: 15 residues. The germline gives CDR1 MGHRA, CDR2 YSYEKL. Trimming shortened V by 0 bases and J by 5 bases, and 11 bases separated the two germline ends. The CDR3 DNA reads as TGCGCCAGCAGCCAAGAAGGACTAACAAACAATGAGCAGTTCTTC. This codes for CASSQEGLTNNEQFF.

The J gene is TRBJ2-2, the V gene TRBV5-1; D might be TRBD1 or TRBD2, each matching 5 bases. This CDR3 spans 17 amino acids. Trimming cost V 1 base and J 0 bases, with 13 bases left between them. Germline V gene data show CDR1 as SGHRS and CDR2 as YFSETQ. CDR3 protein: CASSLLGHGTNTGELFF. The CDR3, as DNA: TGCGCCAGCAGCTTGTTGGGGCACGGGACGAACACCGGGGAGCTGTTTTTT.

This clone was seen only a few times. The chain joins TRBV30 to TRBJ2-7, with 7 bases that match TRBD2. The CDR3 covers 12 residues. V shed 2 bases and J 4 bases; nucleotides not matched to a gene: 2. CDR1 is GTSNPN, CDR2 SVGIG, per germline (reference sequence). In DNA form, the CDR3 reads TGTGCCTGGAGTAGGGAGGGGTACGAGCAGTACTTC. It codes for CAWSREGYEQYF.